The 3 T cell receptor beta chains presented below share a single source sample, sequenced in a study of TIL therapy for anti-PD-1-resistant metastatic lung cancer. The libraries were made with immunoSEQ v3. Some clones are missing from TCRdb's copy, which holds only in-frame ones; the method was immunoSEQ multiplex PCR. The sample has about 95,000 clones, roughly two thirds seen once. Time point given: pre-treatment sample, taken before nivolumab and TIL therapy. Most excised metastases sampled were pleural nodules or supraclavicular lymph nodes. The material was tumor tissue, obtained at baseline. These receptor sequences come from a person between 30 and 80 years old with non-small cell lung cancer.

The chain uses TRBV5-4 and TRBJ2-5; possible D gene TRBD1, 6 bases. From germline, CDR1 is SGHNT and CDR2 YYREEE (reference sequence). Trimming left V 4 bases short and J 1 base short, with 17 bases between. The CDR3 totals 16 residues. CDR3 residues: CASSPTGAPSQETQYF. CDR3 sequence (DNA): TGTGCCAGCAGCCCGACAGGAGCGCCTTCCCAAGAGACCCAGTACTTC.

This chain links TRBV11-2 with TRBJ1-1; no reliable D call. This CDR3 spans 14 amino acids. Germline V gene data show CDR1 as SGHAT and CDR2 as FQNNGV. V lost 0 bases and J 4 bases, leaving 9 bases between the germline ends. CDR3: CASSLDRGFTEAFF. CDR3 nucleotide sequence: TGTGCCAGCAGCTTAGATCGGGGATTCACTGAAGCTTTCTTT.

This chain's CDR3 is CASSPVSGSTEQFF. CDR3 sequence (DNA): TGTGCCAGCAGCCCGGTTAGCGGGAGTACTGAGCAGTTCTTC. V gene TRBV7-3 combines with J gene TRBJ2-1; 9 bases are shared with TRBD2. Germline CDR1 SGHTA, CDR2 FQGTGA. CDR3 size: 14 residues. The V and J ends lost 5 bases and 9 bases, in that order; junction bases with no gene match: 8.